This T cell receptor beta chain was captured by sequencing in a study of CD8+ T cells in alopecia areata. Study at large: For treated patients, severity scores reflected the percentage of scalp area affected. General observations from the study: On tofacitinib, scalp clonality and expanded CD8+ clones among top 100 fell significantly.

Treatment of the sample: oral pan-JAK inhibitor, 5-10 mg twice daily. PBMCs served as the source from which CD4+ and CD8+ T cells were sorted. Sequencing relied on a cDNA template that was reverse transcribed from extracted RNA. Libraries were prepared by immunoSEQ multiplex PCR; TCRdb keeps only in-frame clonotypes and omits some of them. The sample includes 95,000 to 150,000 clones, 50% to 55% of them seen just once. Concerning this clone itself: Antigen specificity is unknown.

The CDR3 runs 17 residues. CDR1 and CDR2 from the germline V gene are SGHTA and FQGNSA. J lost 2 bases, V lost 5 bases, and 14 bases had no gene match. The sample was CD4+ T cells sorted from blood, taken at week 4, from a patient treated with tofacitinib. V and J are TRBV7-2 and TRBJ1-1; the match to TRBD1 covers 7 bases. This sequence was found in a human donor with alopecia areata. CDR3 in amino acids: CASSPFRRGRENTEAFF. CDR3 coding DNA: TGTGCCAGCAGCCCCTTTCGGAGGGGGCGAGAAAACACTGAAGCTTTCTTT.